The 31 T cell receptor beta chains presented below share a single source sample, sequenced in a study of post-analysis software for immune sequencing data. Findings and limits, study-wide: TRBV5-6, TRBV5-1 and TRBV20-1 belonged to a set of roughly 5 TRBV segments that were more frequent in patients than controls.

Their specific antigens are unknown. Each TCR beta cDNA library carried unique molecular identifiers. TCRdb fed the PCR reads into MiXCR, producing one record per CDR3 protein. This sample has hundreds of thousands of distinct CDR3 sequences, with roughly 30% found just once. Sequencing was done on a sample of blood. Receptors were obtained from a girl aged 10 to 17 with multiple sclerosis.

Comments on this clonotype: A read error may account for a junction end that differs from germline. The chain links TRBV4-1 to TRBJ2-3, with 7 bases that match TRBD2. The germline V gene has CDR1 MGHRA and CDR2 YSYEKL. The CDR3 sequence is 16 residues long. In DNA, the CDR3 is TGCGCCAACAGCCAATTGGGGGGGGAGCGATCAGATACGCAGTATTTT. Translation gives CANSQLGGERSDTQYF.

The J gene is TRBJ2-1, the V gene TRBV20-1; 8 bases map to TRBD2. Germline CDR1 DFQATT, CDR2 SNEGSKA (reference sequence). Trimming removed 0 bases from V and 3 bases from J; junction bases left unmatched: 10. The CDR3 spans 17 residues. The CDR3 loop is CSARDGSGEAVYNEQFF. As DNA, the CDR3 is TGCAGTGCTAGAGATGGTAGCGGGGAGGCTGTCTACAATGAGCAGTTCTTC.

The rearrangement joins TRBV5-1 to TRBJ2-5, with TRBD2 as a possible D gene (7 bases). This CDR3 contains 16 residues. CDR1 and CDR2 from the germline V gene are SGHRS and YFSETQ. V was pared by 0 bases and J by 0 bases, with 12 bases between. CDR3 DNA: TGCGCCAGCAGCTTGGGTTCGGGGGGCTACCAAGAGACCCAGTACTTC. It is translated as CASSLGSGGYQETQYF.

This clonotype turned up a few times. The chain links TRBV12-3 or TRBV12-4 to TRBJ1-2; 11 positions agree with TRBD1. CDR3 length equals 15 residues. V lost 6 bases to trimming and J lost 8 bases; unmatched junction nucleotides: 11. As DNA, the CDR3 is TGTGCCAGCAGATTCGGGACAGGGGGATCGGGCGGCTACACCTTC. Its translation is CASRFGTGGSGGYTF.

V is TRBV5-1 and J is TRBJ2-6; D ambiguous. The V gene lost 2 bases and the J gene lost 0 bases, with 9 bases spanning the gap. CDR1 and CDR2 from the germline V gene are SGHRS and YFSETQ. The CDR3 spans 16 residues. The CDR3 DNA is TGCGCCAGCAGCTTTATTGCCGGCTCTGGGGCCAACGTCCTGACTTTC. It specifies CASSFIAGSGANVLTF.

A few counts support this clonotype. The chain combines TRBV5-1 with TRBJ2-3; perhaps TRBD1 as D (5 bases). The CDR3 has 15 residues. The V gene's germline CDR1 is SGHRS and CDR2 YFSETQ. The V gene lost 0 bases and the J gene lost 2 bases, with 10 bases spanning the gap. CDR3 coding DNA: TGCGCCAGCAGCTTGGGGGGCGAGACCACAGATACGCAGTATTTT. Translation gives CASSLGGETTDTQYF.

The genes are TRBV12-3 or TRBV12-4 and TRBJ2-1; 7 nucleotides agree with TRBD2. The V gene end was trimmed by 6 bases and the J gene end by 5 bases; junction bases not matched to a gene: 16. The CDR3 is made up of 17 amino acids. CDR3 sequence reads: CASSPLRILALDNEQFF. The CDR3 DNA follows: TGTGCCAGCAGCCCCCTACGTATACTAGCGTTGGACAATGAGCAGTTCTTC.

This clonotype was counted between two and nine times. The chain combines TRBV12-3 or TRBV12-4 with TRBJ1-4; 7 bases fit TRBD1. This CDR3 is built from 15 residues. J gave up 9 bases and V 3 bases, and 10 bases lay outside the gene matches. This CDR3 is CASSFGGGLGKKLFF. In DNA form, the CDR3 reads TGTGCCAGCAGTTTTGGAGGGGGCTTAGGGAAAAAACTGTTTTTT.

About this clonotype: The junction and the germline gene differ at one end; a read error may be behind it. The DNA of the CDR3 is TGTGCCAGCAGTGACTCGAGGCTAGACGGGGAAGCTTTCTTT. It yields the protein CASSDSRLDGEAFF. The chain is built from TRBV6-6 and TRBJ1-1; D is uncertain. Germline loops: CDR1 MNHNY, CDR2 SVGAGI (reference sequence). CDR3 length equals 14 residues.

In DNA form, the CDR3 reads TGTGCCAGCGGTCACGACCGGGACAGTATCTACGAGCAGTACTTC. Amino acid sequence: CASGHDRDSIYEQYF. The gene calls are TRBV25-1 and TRBJ2-7; 7 bases map to TRBD1. The CDR3 covers 15 residues. Looked up from germline, CDR1 is MGHDK and CDR2 is SYGVNS. The V gene end was trimmed by 8 bases and the J gene end by 3 bases; junction bases not matched to a gene: 13.

The chain joins TRBV12-3 or TRBV12-4 to TRBJ2-5; TRBD2 agrees at 11 bases. Germline trimming cut 5 bases from V and 0 bases from J; bases unmatched to any gene: 2. The CDR3 is made up of 15 amino acids. In DNA form, the CDR3 reads TGTGCCAGCAGTACTAGCGGGGGAAACCAAGAGACCCAGTACTTC. Its protein product is CASSTSGGNQETQYF.

The chain has TRBV6-5 and TRBJ1-6; 8 nucleotides agree with TRBD1. With 2 bases clipped from V and 10 bases from J, the junction kept 7 bases outside the gene matches. CDR3 size: 15 residues. Germline values: CDR1 MNHEY, CDR2 SVGAGI. The CDR3 DNA is TGTGCCAGCAGTTACCGTGGACAGGGAAGGTCACCCCTCCACTTT. The encoded protein is CASSYRGQGRSPLHF.

The chain combines TRBV20-1 with TRBJ2-5; D perhaps matches TRBD2 (5 bases). TRBJ2-7 explains the end of the DNA better; the J call may be wrong. The germline V gene encodes CDR1 DFQATT and CDR2 SNEGSKA (reference sequence). This CDR3 spans 11 amino acids. The CDR3 protein is CSASRGHEQYF. As DNA, the CDR3 is TGCAGTGCTAGTCGGGGTCACGAGCAGTACTTC.

This clonotype has a handful of counts. J is TRBJ1-2 and V is TRBV4-3; TRBD1 aligns across 7 bases. The V gene's germline CDR1 is LGHNA and CDR2 YSLEER. V gave up 1 base and J gave up 6 bases; unmatched junction bases: 8. The CDR3 has 15 residues. The CDR3 DNA reads TGCGCCAGCAGCCAAGTGACAGGGAGGGGGAATGGCTACACCTTC. Its protein product is CASSQVTGRGNGYTF.

A few counts support this clonotype. The V and J genes are TRBV20-1 and TRBJ2-3; D not certain. Germline V gene lookup returns CDR1 DFQATT and CDR2 SNEGSKA (reference sequence). The CDR3 is 12 amino acids. Trimming left V 5 bases short and J 1 base short, with 7 bases between. The CDR3 sequence: CSAPVGTDTQYF. The CDR3, as DNA: TGCAGTGCTCCGGTTGGCACAGATACGCAGTATTTT.

CDR3: CASSPVLAGSTDTQYF. The CDR3 nucleotides read TGTGCCAGCTCACCGGTTCTAGCGGGGAGCACAGATACGCAGTATTTT. The chain recombines TRBV18 with TRBJ2-3; 9 bases match TRBD2. The CDR3 is 16 residues long. Germline loops: CDR1 KGHSH, CDR2 LQKENI. V lost 3 bases to trimming and J lost 0 bases; unmatched junction nucleotides: 4. The full variable domain, in which reference TRBV18 and TRBJ2-3 provide the parts outside the CDR3, is NAGVMQNPRHLVRRRGQEARLRCSPMKGHSHVYWYRQLPEEGLKFMVYLQKENIIDESGMPKERFSAEFPKEGPSILRIQQVVRGDSAAYFCASSPVLAGSTDTQYFGPGTRLTVL.

This clonotype occurred many times. This rearrangement joins TRBV6-6 to TRBJ2-1; 7 bases are shared with TRBD1. V gave up 5 bases and J gave up 9 bases; unmatched junction bases: 4. The germline CDR1 and CDR2 sequences are MNHNY and SVGAGI (reference sequence). The CDR3 is 12 residues long. The CDR3 region is CASSRQGSEQFF. The CDR3 region has the DNA TGTGCCAGCAGTAGACAGGGCAGTGAGCAGTTCTTC.

This clonotype was counted a few times. This chain joins TRBV7-9 and TRBJ2-6; 10 bases line up with TRBD1. Germline values: CDR1 SEHNR, CDR2 FQNEAQ (reference sequence). V lost 2 bases and J lost 2; bases outside the gene matches: 12. The CDR3 has 20 residues. In DNA, the CDR3 is TGTGCCAGCAGCTTAAAGCGAGACAGGGGGCCTAATGCTGGGGCCAACGTCCTGACTTTC. Translation: CASSLKRDRGPNAGANVLTF.

This clonotype has a single count. This chain links TRBV12-3 or TRBV12-4 with TRBJ2-7, with TRBD2 matching 15 bases. The V gene end was trimmed by 5 bases and the J gene end by 3 bases; junction bases not matched to a gene: 11. The CDR3 is made up of 18 amino acids. The CDR3 sequence: CASSPGPGLAGGIYEQYF. The CDR3 DNA is TGTGCCAGCAGTCCAGGCCCGGGACTAGCGGGGGGAATCTACGAGCAGTACTTC.

The V gene is TRBV5-6, the J gene TRBJ2-3, with D possibly being TRBD1 (7 bases). The length of the CDR3 is 24 residues. Germline V gene lookup returns CDR1 SGHDT and CDR2 YYEEEE. V was trimmed by 0 bases and J by 3 bases, leaving 38 bases between them. Here the CDR3 reads CASSLASGGPRDPFYRGQTDTQYF. CDR3 DNA sequence: TGTGCCAGCAGCTTGGCCAGTGGAGGGCCAAGGGATCCCTTTTACAGGGGTCAGACAGATACGCAGTATTTT. The full variable domain, with the rest looked up from reference TRBV5-6 and TRBJ2-3, is DAGVTQSPTHLIKTRGQQVTLRCSPKSGHDTVSWYQQALGQGPQFIFQYYEEEERQRGNFPDRFSGHQFPNYSSELNVNALLLGDSALYLCASSLASGGPRDPFYRGQTDTQYFGPGTRLTVL.

The V and J genes are TRBV6-5 and TRBJ1-6; 7 bases align to TRBD1. CDR3 size: 17 residues. V shed 1 base, J shed 10 bases, and the junction held 13 bases outside the gene matches. Per the germline V gene, CDR1 is MNHEY and CDR2 is SVGAGI. The CDR3 sequence: CASSYWGQTGSGSPLHF. In nucleotides, the CDR3 is TGTGCCAGCAGTTACTGGGGGCAGACAGGGTCCGGGTCACCCCTCCACTTT.

This clonotype occurred a few times. V gene TRBV12-3 or TRBV12-4 combines with J gene TRBJ2-1, with 9 bases matching TRBD2. With 8 bases clipped from V and 0 bases from J, the junction kept 8 bases outside the gene matches. This CDR3 is 16 amino acids long. The CDR3 sequence: CASLGRGGNSYNEQFF. CDR3 nucleotides: TGTGCCAGCCTAGGGCGGGGGGGTAACTCCTACAATGAGCAGTTCTTC.

The chain uses TRBV20-1 and TRBJ2-7; TRBD1 matches at 9 bases. The CDR3 is 14 residues long. Germline CDR1 is DFQATT and CDR2 is SNEGSKA (reference sequence). V was clipped by 3 bases and J by 5 bases; unmatched bases: 8. The CDR3 DNA is TGCAGTGCTAGCCTCCGGGACAGGGAAAACGAGCAGTACTTC. Protein product: CSASLRDRENEQYF.

The chain links TRBV10-3 to TRBJ2-3, with TRBD2 matching 7 bases. The germline gives CDR1 ENHRY, CDR2 SYGVKD. The CDR3 loop spans 16 amino acids. The trim removed 3 bases at V and 4 bases at J, leaving 10 bases unmatched. Here the CDR3 reads CAISEISLGLSDTQYF. DNA of the CDR3: TGTGCCATCAGTGAAATCAGTCTGGGACTATCAGATACGCAGTATTTT.

DNA for the CDR3: TGCAGTACTATAGACAGAAAAGAGACCCAGTACTTC. Amino acids: CSTIDRKETQYF. The chain links TRBV20-1 to TRBJ2-5, with D possibly matching TRBD1 (5 bases). The V end lost 8 bases, the J end lost 3 bases, and 13 bases lay between the germline ends. The CDR3 sequence is 12 residues long. CDR1 and CDR2 from the germline V gene are DFQATT and SNEGSKA (reference sequence).

Many counts were recorded for this clonotype. The V and J genes are TRBV29-1 and TRBJ2-3; tentatively, D is TRBD1 (5 bases). The CDR3 loop spans 13 amino acids. Germline CDR1 and CDR2: SQVTM and ANQGSEA. Deletions cut 5 bases from V and 7 bases from J, with 16 bases between. The CDR3 sequence: CSVRDSPGNTQYF. The CDR3 nucleotides are TGCAGCGTTCGAGACAGTCCTGGTAATACGCAGTATTTT.

The chain has TRBV6-6 and TRBJ2-5; 15 bases align to TRBD2. This CDR3 region has 16 residues. The V and J ends lost 2 bases and 2 bases, in that order; junction bases with no gene match: 0. Per the germline V gene, CDR1 is MNHNY and CDR2 is SVGAGI (reference sequence). The chain's CDR3 is CASSYGTSGGQETQYF. CDR3 coding DNA: TGTGCCAGCAGTTACGGGACTAGCGGGGGGCAAGAGACCCAGTACTTC.

The chain carries TRBV12-3 or TRBV12-4 and TRBJ2-3; tentatively, D is TRBD2 (5 bases). CDR3 length: 13 residues. The V end lost 6 bases, the J end lost 2 bases, and 9 bases lay between the germline ends. CDR3 sequence (DNA): TGTGCCAGCAGCCGGCGGGTCACAGATACGCAGTATTTT. It yields the protein CASSRRVTDTQYF.

This clonotype was recorded once. The genes are TRBV3-1 and TRBJ1-1; no definite D call. The CDR3 length is 15 residues. The germline V and J ends were trimmed by 0 bases and 6 bases, with 14 bases remaining between them. CDR1 and CDR2 (germline): LGHDT, YNNKEL (reference sequence). CDR3: CASSQDGAGYPEAFF. CDR3 sequence (DNA): TGTGCCAGCAGCCAAGATGGCGCGGGGTACCCTGAAGCTTTCTTT.

V is TRBV28 and J is TRBJ2-5; either TRBD1 or TRBD2 may supply D (6 bases each). V dropped 7 bases and J dropped 5 bases, with 17 bases sitting between them. CDR3 length equals 14 residues. Looked up from germline, CDR1 is MDHEN and CDR2 is SYDVKM. This chain's CDR3 is CASISPGAGETQYF. In DNA, the CDR3 is TGTGCCAGCATCTCCCCAGGGGCGGGGGAGACCCAGTACTTC.

This clonotype was observed a handful of times. The chain employs TRBV4-2 and TRBJ1-5, with 7 bases fitting TRBD1. The germline CDR1 and CDR2 sequences are LGHNA and YNFKEQ. The trim removed 4 bases at V and 9 bases at J, leaving 6 bases unmatched. The CDR3 loop spans 13 amino acids. Here the CDR3 DNA reads TGTGCCAGCAGCCCCTTGGGACAGTCGCCCCAGCATTTT. The encoded protein is CASSPLGQSPQHF.